These 10 T cell receptor beta chains originate from one sample sequenced in a study of PD-L1 blockade in urothelial cancer. Time point given: pretreatment peripheral blood. The data were produced by immunoSEQ multiplex PCR, yet TCRdb's version contains in-frame clones alone and is incomplete. The sample carries about 93,000 clones, about 90% recorded once. This specimen consisted of PBMCs, obtained around atezolizumab (anti-PD-L1) treatment. The receptor set was obtained from a man aged 55 to 70 with urothelial cancer.

The rearrangement joins TRBV6-6 to TRBJ2-1; 8 bases fit TRBD2. CDR3 size: 13 residues. Per the germline V gene, CDR1 is MNHNY and CDR2 is SVGAGI (reference sequence). The V and J ends lost 7 bases and 7 bases, in that order; junction bases with no gene match: 6. The DNA for the CDR3 is TGTGCCAGCAACAGCGGGAGAACGAATGAGCAGTTCTTC. Residues: CASNSGRTNEQFF.

The V gene is TRBV9, the J gene TRBJ2-7; TRBD1 matches at 8 bases. J gave up 2 bases and V 4 bases, and 5 bases lay outside the gene matches. The germline V gene has CDR1 SGDLS and CDR2 YYNGEE. The CDR3 covers 14 residues. Here the CDR3 DNA reads TGTGCCAGCAGCTCTCGGACAGGGACCTACGAGCAGTACTTC. Translation: CASSSRTGTYEQYF.

The V gene is TRBV4-1, the J gene TRBJ2-3, with 9 bases identical to TRBD2. The CDR3 is made up of 17 amino acids. Trimming took 4 bases from V and 4 from J; bases not matched to a gene: 12. CDR1 and CDR2 (germline): MGHRA, YSYEKL. The CDR3 spells CASSPRASGTESDTQYF. The CDR3 nucleotides are TGCGCCAGCAGCCCGAGGGCTAGCGGGACGGAATCAGATACGCAGTATTTT.

The rearrangement joins TRBV6-4 to TRBJ1-1; 10 nucleotides match TRBD1. CDR1 and CDR2 (germline): MRHNA, SNTAGT. V shed 3 bases and J 5 bases; nucleotides not matched to a gene: 6. This CDR3 is built from 15 residues. The CDR3 nucleotides are TGTGCCAGCAGTGAAGAGGGACAGGGGAGAACTGAAGCTTTCTTT. Its translation: CASSEEGQGRTEAFF.

The chain employs TRBV29-1 and TRBJ2-7; TRBD2 matches at 13 bases. V lost 6 bases to trimming and J lost 3 bases; unmatched junction nucleotides: 8. Germline lookup yields CDR1 SQVTM and CDR2 ANQGSEA. There are 15 residues in the CDR3. The chain's CDR3 is CSVAPGLAGNYEQYF. The CDR3 nucleotides read TGCAGCGTCGCGCCGGGACTAGCGGGGAACTACGAGCAGTACTTC.

V gene TRBV19 combines with J gene TRBJ2-5, with D possibly being TRBD2 (5 bases). The V gene lost 6 bases and the J gene lost 5 bases, with 13 bases spanning the gap. The germline CDR1 and CDR2 sequences are LNHDA and SQIVND (reference sequence). The CDR3 runs to 13 residues. The CDR3 DNA follows: TGTGCCAGTAGCAAGAGGGATTTCGAGACCCAGTACTTC. Translating it yields CASSKRDFETQYF.

The chain uses TRBV27 and TRBJ2-7, with a possible D match to TRBD2 (5 bases). The CDR3 length is 14 residues. Germline values: CDR1 MNHEY, CDR2 SMNVEV (reference sequence). V shed 5 bases and J shed 3 bases, with 14 bases lying between them. CDR3 sequence reads: CASSIRGRSYEQYF. For the CDR3, the DNA is TGTGCCAGCAGTATCCGTGGGAGAAGCTACGAGCAGTACTTC.

The rearrangement uses TRBV4-3 and TRBJ1-2; 7 bases fit TRBD1. The J segment lost 7 bases and the V segment lost 4 bases, leaving 3 bases of the junction unmatched. The germline V gene encodes CDR1 LGHNA and CDR2 YSLEER. The CDR3 covers 12 residues. CDR3 protein: CASSRDRVGYTF. The CDR3 DNA is TGCGCCAGCAGCCGAGACAGGGTTGGCTACACCTTC.

The chain recombines TRBV28 with TRBJ1-5, with D maybe TRBD1 (6 bases). The CDR3 is 12 residues long. CDR1 MDHEN and CDR2 SYDVKM come from the germline V gene. Between the trimmed V and J ends, which lost 5 bases and 6 bases, there was a span of 8 bases. CDR3 sequence reads: CASSNRVQPQHF. In nucleotides, the CDR3 is TGTGCCAGCAGTAACAGGGTTCAGCCCCAGCATTTT. Using reference TRBV28 and TRBJ1-5 for the parts outside the CDR3, the full variable domain is DVKVTQSSRYLVKRTGEKVFLECVQDMDHENMFWYRQDPGLGLRLIYFSYDVKMKEKGDIPEGYSVSREKKERFSLILESASTNQTSMYLCASSNRVQPQHFGDGTRLSIL.

Concerning this clone itself: The sample has other DNA sequences that encode this CDR3 too. The CDR3 here is CATSRDRGNQPQHF. The DNA for the CDR3 is TGTGCCACCAGCAGAGATCGAGGGAATCAGCCCCAGCATTTT. The V gene is TRBV15, the J gene TRBJ1-5; D not resolved. Germline V CDR1 and CDR2: LNHNV, YYDKDF (reference sequence). The germline V and J ends were trimmed by 0 bases and 4 bases, with 7 bases remaining between them. The CDR3 sequence is 14 residues long.